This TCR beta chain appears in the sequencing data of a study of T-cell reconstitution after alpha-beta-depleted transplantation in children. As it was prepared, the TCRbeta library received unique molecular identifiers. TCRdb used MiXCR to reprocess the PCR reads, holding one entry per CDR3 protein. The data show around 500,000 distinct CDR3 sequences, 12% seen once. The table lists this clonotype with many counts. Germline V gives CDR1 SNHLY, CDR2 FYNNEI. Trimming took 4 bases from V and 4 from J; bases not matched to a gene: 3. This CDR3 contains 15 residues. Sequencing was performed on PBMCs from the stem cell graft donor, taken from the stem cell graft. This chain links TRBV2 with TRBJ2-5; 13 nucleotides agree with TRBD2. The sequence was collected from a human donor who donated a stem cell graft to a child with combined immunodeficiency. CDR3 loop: CASSGTSGGRETQYF. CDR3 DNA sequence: TGTGCCAGCAGTGGGACTAGCGGGGGAAGAGAGACCCAGTACTTC. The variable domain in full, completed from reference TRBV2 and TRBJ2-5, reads EPEVTQTPSHQVTQMGQEVILRCVPISNHLYFYWYRQILGQKVEFLVSFYNNEISEKSEIFDDQFSVERPDGSNFTLKIRSTKLEDSAMYFCASSGTSGGRETQYFGPGTRLLVL.